This T cell receptor (beta chain) was sequenced in a study of shared clonotypes between healthy human individuals. Findings and limits, study-wide: In contrast to clonotypes shared by all four donors, non-shared clonotypes had lower generation probabilities.

The CDR3 contains 10 residues. The germline V and J ends were trimmed by 6 bases and 6 bases, with 9 bases remaining between them. From germline, CDR1 is DFQATT and CDR2 SNEGSKA (reference sequence). The study drew all its donors from Caucasian adults living in Nashville, Tennessee. CD4+ cells yielded CD45RA+ naive and CD45RA-negative memory subsets. Sorted-subset replicate PCRs used approximately 200 ng of genomic DNA. This amount corresponded to some 32,000 T cell genomes. Clones were sequenced by immunoSEQ multiplex PCR, and TCRdb holds only the in-frame ones, with some missing. This repertoire shows fewer than 200,000 clones, around 93% found once; its top ten account for more than 0.06%. A note on this clone: Its antigen is still unknown.

The source material was naive CD4+ T cells sorted from blood. The subset here: CD45RA+ positively selected. The V call is TRBV20-1, the J call TRBJ2-7; D gene uncertain. The TCR comes from a woman in her twenties or thirties in good health. The CDR3 nucleotides read TGCAGTGCACCGACTCGCGAGCAGTACTTC. Encoded protein: CSAPTREQYF.